The sequence of this T cell receptor (beta chain) was determined in a study of blood T cell repertoires in COVID-19. The trim removed 3 bases at V and 2 bases at J, leaving 7 bases unmatched. In germline, CDR1 is SGHTA, CDR2 FQGNSA. This CDR3 is built from 15 residues. Profiling relied on immunoSEQ multiplex PCR, and the TCRdb table lists in-frame clones only, not all of them. The sample contains 75,000 to 80,000 clones, around 89% of which appear only once. This TCR derives from a human donor in a cohort sampled during active COVID-19. This chain connects TRBV7-2 to TRBJ2-7, with 7 nucleotides matching TRBD2. The sequencing sample was made of peripheral blood. The CDR3 reads CASSFRLADTYEQYF. In DNA form, the CDR3 reads TGTGCCAGCAGCTTTAGGCTAGCGGATACCTACGAGCAGTACTTC. The complete variable domain, with remaining parts taken from reference TRBV7-2 and TRBJ2-7, reads GAGVSQSPSNKVTEKGKDVELRCDPISGHTALYWYRQSLGQGLEFLIYFQGNSAPDKSGLPSDRFSAERTGGSVSTLTIQRTQQEDSAVYLCASSFRLADTYEQYFGPGTRLTVT.